This TCR beta chain was sequenced during a study of T cells after posttransplantation cyclophosphamide. This clone rates as medium-sized. A marrow graft followed busulfan-fludarabine conditioning, with cyclophosphamide on days +3 and +4. Only in-frame clones appear in the TCRdb table, and some are missing; sequencing was by immunoSEQ multiplex PCR. Listed for the sample are over 2,500 clones, none seen a single time. This sequence originates from a female patient aged 45-65 years who received an allogeneic stem cell transplant from a related donor, was CMV-positive, and had no GVHD. Some T cells may be transferred from the graft donor. The sequencing here drew on PBMCs, taken after allogeneic stem cell transplant with posttransplant cyclophosphamide.

The CDR3 sequence is CASTTGVSDEQYF. CDR3 in DNA: TGTGCCAGCACAACCGGGGTGTCGGACGAGCAGTACTTC. The chain combines TRBV12-3 or TRBV12-4 with TRBJ2-7; possible D gene TRBD2, 5 bases. V lost 7 bases and J lost 5, with 15 bases in between. The CDR3 length is 13 residues.